Presented here are 6 T cell receptor beta chains from one specimen sequenced in a study of T cells and Merkel cell carcinoma outcomes. The data were produced by immunoSEQ multiplex PCR, yet TCRdb's version contains in-frame clones alone and is incomplete. The sample has around 14,000 clones; around nine tenths are singletons. The specimen sequenced was tumor tissue from Merkel cell carcinoma. These receptors were obtained from a human donor with Merkel cell carcinoma.

The genes are TRBV6-7 and TRBJ2-3; possible D gene TRBD2, 6 bases. TRBV6-7 is designated an ORF whose function remains uncertain. The CDR3 consists of 16 residues. V was cut by 0 bases and J by 6 bases, with 16 bases left in between. CDR3 sequence (DNA): TGTGCCAGCAGTTACTCGAGGACCGGGAGTTGGGATACGCAGTATTTT. It codes for CASSYSRTGSWDTQYF.

This clone appeared a single time. The genes are TRBV5-8 and TRBJ2-3; 13 positions agree with TRBD2. Germline assignment: CDR1 SGHTS and CDR2 YDEGEE. This CDR3 contains 17 residues. Losses at the gene ends were 4 bases for V and 3 bases for J; bases not matched to a gene: 8. Here the CDR3 DNA reads TGTGCCAGCAGCCCCGCCTCGGGACTAGCGGGGACAGATACGCAGTATTTT. Its translation: CASSPASGLAGTDTQYF.

This clone was observed once. The chain carries TRBV29-1 and TRBJ1-4; unclear D gene. Trimming left V 4 bases short and J 0 bases short, with 9 bases between. The CDR3 is 14 amino acids. Germline CDR1 SQVTM, CDR2 ANQGSEA. CDR3 residues: CSVAGQATNEKLFF. Here the CDR3 DNA reads TGCAGCGTTGCTGGGCAAGCAACTAATGAAAAACTGTTTTTT.

The V and J genes are TRBV7-2 and TRBJ2-5; TRBD2 is a possible D gene (6 bases). Germline CDR1 is SGHTA and CDR2 is FQGNSA. CDR3 size: 15 residues. The germline V and J ends were trimmed by 3 bases and 3 bases, with 14 bases remaining between them. In DNA, the CDR3 is TGTGCCAGCAGCTTGCCCCCCGGCGGGGAAGAGACCCAGTACTTC. This codes for CASSLPPGGEETQYF.

The V call is TRBV5-4, the J call TRBJ1-2; 8 bases fit TRBD1. V was pared by 4 bases and J by 9 bases, with 8 bases of the junction left unmatched. The CDR3 is 13 residues long. CDR1 and CDR2 from the germline V gene are SGHNT and YYREEE (reference sequence). CDR3 sequence (DNA): TGTGCCAGCAGCCCGGACAGGGCTTCAAGCTACACCTTC. Its protein product is CASSPDRASSYTF.

The chain couples TRBV4-3 to TRBJ2-1; D is unclear. The germline gives CDR1 LGHNA, CDR2 YSLEER. V lost 0 bases to trimming and J lost 6 bases, with 9 bases between them. The CDR3 sequence is 14 residues long. The CDR3: CASSQDFYFNEQFF. For the CDR3, the DNA is TGCGCCAGCAGCCAAGATTTCTACTTCAATGAGCAGTTCTTC.